This T cell receptor (beta chain) emerged from a study of cytomegalovirus exposure and HLA in healthy donors. Primers included in the PCR were 60 Vbeta and 13 Jbeta primers. Repertoires were generated with immunoSEQ multiplex PCR, while TCRdb's copy carries only in-frame clones and drops some. The table has about 200,000 clones, about four fifths seen once. Study-level results: Per a later analysis, 15,000 to 20,000 TCR beta sequences showed association with HLA alleles at 0.05 false discovery rate. Later analysis suggested links between common viral pathogens and several top significant clusters. Most TCR beta V segments were productive about 90% or about 30% of the time in an earlier analysis.

In the case of this clone: Its specificity is unknown.

The sequence was collected from a man aged 35-49 years in good health and CMV-seropositive. Sequencing used PBMCs.

The CDR3 DNA reads TGCGCCAGCAGCCCCCCTAGCACAGATACGCAGTATTTT. Translation gives CASSPPSTDTQYF. The rearrangement uses TRBV5-1 and TRBJ2-3, with D hard to call. The CDR3 consists of 13 residues. V was pared by 4 bases and J by 0 bases, with 6 bases between. Germline CDR1 SGHRS, CDR2 YFSETQ.